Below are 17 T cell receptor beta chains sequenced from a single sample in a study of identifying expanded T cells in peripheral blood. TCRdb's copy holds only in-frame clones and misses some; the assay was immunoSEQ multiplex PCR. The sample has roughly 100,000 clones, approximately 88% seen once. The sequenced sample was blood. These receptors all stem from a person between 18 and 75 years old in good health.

CDR3: CASSLGMDGRLHF. The CDR3 DNA reads as TGTGCCAGCAGCTTGGGGATGGATGGTCGACTCCACTTT. The V call is TRBV5-4, the J call TRBJ1-6; no clear D. The germline CDR1 and CDR2 sequences are SGHNT and YYREEE (reference sequence). Trimming pared 0 bases from V and 16 bases from J, leaving 14 bases between. The CDR3 consists of 13 residues. Filled out from reference TRBV5-4 and TRBJ1-6, the complete variable domain reads ETGVTQSPTHLIKTRGQQVTLRCSSQSGHNTVSWYQQALGQGPQFIFQYYREEENGRGNFPPRFSGLQFPNYSSELNVNALELDDSALYLCASSLGMDGRLHFGNGTRLTVT.

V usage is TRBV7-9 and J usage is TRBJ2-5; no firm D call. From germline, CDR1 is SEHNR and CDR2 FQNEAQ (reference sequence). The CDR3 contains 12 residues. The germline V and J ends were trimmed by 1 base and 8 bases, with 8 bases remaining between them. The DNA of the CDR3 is TGTGCCAGCAGCTTAGTTGCGGATACCCAGTACTTC. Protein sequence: CASSLVADTQYF.

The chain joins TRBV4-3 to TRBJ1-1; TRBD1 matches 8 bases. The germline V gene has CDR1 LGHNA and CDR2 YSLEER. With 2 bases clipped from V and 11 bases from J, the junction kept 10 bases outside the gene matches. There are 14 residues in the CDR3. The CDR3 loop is CASSQLRQGSGAFF. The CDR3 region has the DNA TGCGCCAGCAGCCAACTTCGACAGGGGTCCGGGGCTTTCTTT.

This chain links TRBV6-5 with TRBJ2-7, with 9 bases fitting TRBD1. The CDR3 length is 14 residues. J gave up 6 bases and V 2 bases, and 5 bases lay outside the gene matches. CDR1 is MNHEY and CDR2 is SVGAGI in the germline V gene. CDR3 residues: CASSYGDREGEQYF. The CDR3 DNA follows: TGTGCCAGCAGTTACGGGGACAGGGAGGGCGAGCAGTACTTC.

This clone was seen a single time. The CDR3 reads CASRPDRAPYEQYF. The CDR3 DNA sequence: TGTGCCAGCAGACCGGACAGGGCCCCCTACGAGCAGTACTTC. J is TRBJ2-7 and V is TRBV6-5; TRBD1 matches 8 bases. V trimming: 6 bases; J trimming: 2 bases; junction bases outside the gene matches: 6. This CDR3 has 14 residues. Germline CDR1 and CDR2: MNHEY and SVGAGI.

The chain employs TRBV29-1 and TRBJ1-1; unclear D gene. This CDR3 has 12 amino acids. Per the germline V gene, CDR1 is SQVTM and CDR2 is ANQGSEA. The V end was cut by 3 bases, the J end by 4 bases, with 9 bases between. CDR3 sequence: CSVDRLGTEAFF. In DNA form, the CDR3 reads TGCAGCGTTGACCGTCTGGGCACTGAAGCTTTCTTT.

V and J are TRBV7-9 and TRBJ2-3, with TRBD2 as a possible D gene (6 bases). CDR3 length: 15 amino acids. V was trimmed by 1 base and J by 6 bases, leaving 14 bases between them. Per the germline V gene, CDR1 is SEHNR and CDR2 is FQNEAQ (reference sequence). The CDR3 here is CASSLGGGKGDTQYF. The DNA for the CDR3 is TGTGCCAGCAGCTTAGGCGGCGGGAAGGGGGATACGCAGTATTTT.

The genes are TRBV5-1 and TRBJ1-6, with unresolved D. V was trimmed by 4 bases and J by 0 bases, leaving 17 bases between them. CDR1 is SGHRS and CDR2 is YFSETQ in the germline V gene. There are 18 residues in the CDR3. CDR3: CASSPDPSIFSYNSPLHF. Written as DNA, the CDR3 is TGCGCCAGCAGCCCTGATCCATCCATTTTCTCCTATAATTCACCCCTCCACTTT.

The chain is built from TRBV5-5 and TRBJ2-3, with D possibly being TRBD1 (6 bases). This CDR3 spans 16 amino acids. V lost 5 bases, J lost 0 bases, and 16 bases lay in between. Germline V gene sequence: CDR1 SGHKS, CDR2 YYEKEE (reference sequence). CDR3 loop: CASRAGADRSTDTQYF. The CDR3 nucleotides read TGTGCCAGCAGGGCTGGGGCGGACAGAAGCACAGATACGCAGTATTTT.

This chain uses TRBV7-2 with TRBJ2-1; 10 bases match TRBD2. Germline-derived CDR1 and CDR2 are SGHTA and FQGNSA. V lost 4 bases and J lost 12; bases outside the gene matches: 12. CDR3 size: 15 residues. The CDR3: CASSSGTSDAFGQFF. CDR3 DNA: TGTGCCAGCAGCTCCGGGACTAGCGACGCATTCGGGCAGTTCTTC.

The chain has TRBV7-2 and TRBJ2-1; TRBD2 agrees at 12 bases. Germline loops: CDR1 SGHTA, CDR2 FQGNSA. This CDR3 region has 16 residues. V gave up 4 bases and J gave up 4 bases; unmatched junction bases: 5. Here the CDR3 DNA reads TGTGCCAGCAGCTCCCGGACTAGCGGGGCGTACAATGAGCAGTTCTTC. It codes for CASSSRTSGAYNEQFF. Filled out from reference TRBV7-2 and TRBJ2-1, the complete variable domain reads GAGVSQSPSNKVTEKGKDVELRCDPISGHTALYWYRQSLGQGLEFLIYFQGNSAPDKSGLPSDRFSAERTGGSVSTLTIQRTQQEDSAVYLCASSSRTSGAYNEQFFGPGTRLTVL.

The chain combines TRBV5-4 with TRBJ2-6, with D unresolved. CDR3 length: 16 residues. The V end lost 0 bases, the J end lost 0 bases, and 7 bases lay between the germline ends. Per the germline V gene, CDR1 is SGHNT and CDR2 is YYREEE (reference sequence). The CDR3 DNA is TGTGCCAGCAGCTTGGAAGTGAACTCTGGGGCCAACGTCCTGACTTTC. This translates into CASSLEVNSGANVLTF. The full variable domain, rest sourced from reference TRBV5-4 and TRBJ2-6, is ETGVTQSPTHLIKTRGQQVTLRCSSQSGHNTVSWYQQALGQGPQFIFQYYREEENGRGNFPPRFSGLQFPNYSSELNVNALELDDSALYLCASSLEVNSGANVLTFGAGSRLTVL.

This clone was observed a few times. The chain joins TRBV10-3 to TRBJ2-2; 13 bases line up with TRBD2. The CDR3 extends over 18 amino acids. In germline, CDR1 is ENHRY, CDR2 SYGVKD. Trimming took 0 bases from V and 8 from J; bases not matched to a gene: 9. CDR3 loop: CAISESRRTSGSKGELFF. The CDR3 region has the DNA TGTGCCATCAGTGAGTCTCGCCGGACTAGCGGGAGTAAAGGGGAGCTGTTTTTT.

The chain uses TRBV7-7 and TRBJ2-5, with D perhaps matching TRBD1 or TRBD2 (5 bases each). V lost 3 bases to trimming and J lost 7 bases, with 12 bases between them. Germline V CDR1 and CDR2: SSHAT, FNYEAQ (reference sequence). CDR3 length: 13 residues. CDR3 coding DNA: TGTGCCAGCAGCTTGGGGACCACCGGGACCCAGTACTTC. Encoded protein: CASSLGTTGTQYF.

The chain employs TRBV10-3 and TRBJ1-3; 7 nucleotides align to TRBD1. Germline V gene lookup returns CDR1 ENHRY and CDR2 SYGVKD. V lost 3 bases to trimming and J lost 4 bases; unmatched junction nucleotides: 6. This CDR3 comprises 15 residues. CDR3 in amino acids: CAISDPGGIGNTIYF. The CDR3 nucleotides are TGTGCCATCAGTGATCCAGGGGGAATCGGAAACACCATATATTTT.

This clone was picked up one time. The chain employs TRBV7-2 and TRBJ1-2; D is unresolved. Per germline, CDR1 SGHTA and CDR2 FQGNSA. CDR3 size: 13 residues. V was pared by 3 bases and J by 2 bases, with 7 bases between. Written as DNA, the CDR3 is TGTGCCAGCAGCTTGGGAGACAACTATGGCTACACCTTC. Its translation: CASSLGDNYGYTF.

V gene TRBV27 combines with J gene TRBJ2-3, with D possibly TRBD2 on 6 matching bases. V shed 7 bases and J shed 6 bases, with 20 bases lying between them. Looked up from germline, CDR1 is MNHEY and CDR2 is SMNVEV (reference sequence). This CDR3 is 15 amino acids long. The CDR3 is CASTPSTGRRDTQYF. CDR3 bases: TGTGCCAGCACCCCCTCCACCGGGAGACGGGATACGCAGTATTTT.